The T cell receptor beta chain described here comes from a study of T cells in Graves' hyperthyroidism and ophthalmopathy. Findings and caveats of the study: Blood also contained most expanded thyroid clonotypes above 0.001.

As for this clonotype: Its target is not known.

Amplified regions were TCR beta CDR3 sequences from RNA transcripts. First-round RT-PCR of the TCR CDR3 relied on the HTBI primer set. TCRdb re-called the multiplex PCR reads through MiXCR, storing one row per CDR3 protein. The sample has approximately 400,000 distinct CDR3 sequences; about 15% are singletons. There are 15 residues in the CDR3. The ends were cut back, 6 bases at V and 4 bases at J, with 13 bases in the middle. In germline, CDR1 is SGHAT, CDR2 FQNNGV. The V and J genes are TRBV11-2 and TRBJ1-6; maybe TRBD1 (5 bases). The origin of this receptor is a woman aged 18-29 years with Graves' hyperthyroidism. Sequenced material: blood. The CDR3 coding sequence is TGTGCCAGCAGAGAAAAGCAGGGATATAATTCACCCCTCCACTTT. As protein: CASREKQGYNSPLHF.